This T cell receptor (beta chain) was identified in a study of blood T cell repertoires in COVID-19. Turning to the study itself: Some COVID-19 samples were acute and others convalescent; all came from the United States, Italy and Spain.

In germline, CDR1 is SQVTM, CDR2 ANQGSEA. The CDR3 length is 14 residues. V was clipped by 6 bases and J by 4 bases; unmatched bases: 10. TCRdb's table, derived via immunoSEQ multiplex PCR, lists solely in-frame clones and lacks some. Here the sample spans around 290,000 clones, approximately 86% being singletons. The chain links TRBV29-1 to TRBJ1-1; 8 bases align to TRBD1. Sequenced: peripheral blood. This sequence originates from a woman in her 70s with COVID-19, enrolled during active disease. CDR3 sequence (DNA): TGCAGCGTAGAGACAGGGGATGACGGCACTGAAGCTTTCTTT. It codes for CSVETGDDGTEAFF.